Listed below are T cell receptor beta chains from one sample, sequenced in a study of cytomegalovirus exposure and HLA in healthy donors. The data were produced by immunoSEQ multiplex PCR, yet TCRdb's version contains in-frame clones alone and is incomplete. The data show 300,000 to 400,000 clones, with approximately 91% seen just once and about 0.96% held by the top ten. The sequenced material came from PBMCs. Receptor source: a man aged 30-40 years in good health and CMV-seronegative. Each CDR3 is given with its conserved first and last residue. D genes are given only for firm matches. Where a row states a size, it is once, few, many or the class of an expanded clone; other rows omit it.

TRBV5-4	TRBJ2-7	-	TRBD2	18	CASSILWTSGGGTYEQYF	TGTGCCAGCAGCATCCTCTGGACTAGCGGGGGAGGAACCTACGAGCAGTACTTC
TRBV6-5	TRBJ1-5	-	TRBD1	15	CASSRTGQPNQPQHF	TGTGCCAGCAGTCGGACAGGGCAACCCAATCAGCCCCAGCATTTT
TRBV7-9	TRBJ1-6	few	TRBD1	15	CASSSRDRGNSPLHF	TGTGCCAGCAGCTCCCGGGACAGGGGGAATTCACCCCTCCACTTT
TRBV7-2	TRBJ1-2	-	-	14	CASSLWQPGYGYTF	TGTGCCAGCAGCTTATGGCAGCCAGGCTATGGCTACACCTTC
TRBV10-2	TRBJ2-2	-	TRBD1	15	CASSESPGGPGELFF	TGCGCCAGCAGTGAGTCTCCAGGGGGACCCGGGGAGCTGTTTTTT
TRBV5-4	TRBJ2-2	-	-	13	CASSLRGSGELFF	TGTGCCAGCAGCTTGCGGGGGTCCGGGGAGCTGTTTTTT
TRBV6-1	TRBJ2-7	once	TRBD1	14	CASNPGQSYYEQYF	TGTGCCAGTAATCCGGGACAGTCCTACTACGAGCAGTACTTC
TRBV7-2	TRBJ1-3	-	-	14	CASSPGGSGNTIYF	TGTGCCAGCAGCCCCGGGGGGTCTGGAAACACCATATATTTT
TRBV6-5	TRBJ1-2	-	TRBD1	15	CASSYEGATASGYTF	TGTGCCAGCAGTTATGAGGGGGCGACGGCTAGTGGCTACACCTTC
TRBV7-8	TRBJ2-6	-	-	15	CASSLRSSGANVLTF	TGTGCCAGCAGCTTACGTAGCTCTGGGGCCAACGTCCTGACTTTC
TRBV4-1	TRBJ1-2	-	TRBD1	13	CASSLTGTEGYTF	TGCGCCAGCAGCTTGACAGGGACGGAGGGCTACACCTTC
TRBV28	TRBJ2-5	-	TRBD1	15	CASSPRTGHQETQYF	TGTGCCAGCAGTCCCCGGACAGGCCACCAAGAGACCCAGTACTTC
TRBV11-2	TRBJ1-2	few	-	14	CASSPRVKNYGYTF	TGTGCCAGCAGCCCCCGGGTCAAAAACTATGGCTACACCTTC
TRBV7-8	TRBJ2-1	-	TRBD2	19	CASSRGTSGGPSSYNEQFF	TGTGCCAGCAGCCGTGGGACTAGCGGGGGGCCTAGCTCCTACAATGAGCAGTTCTTC
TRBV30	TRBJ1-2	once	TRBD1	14	CAGWTGRTNYGYTF	TGTGCCGGGTGGACAGGAAGAACTAACTATGGCTACACCTTC
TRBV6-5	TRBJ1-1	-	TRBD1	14	CASSRGQGYTEAFF	TGTGCCAGCAGTAGGGGACAGGGCTACACTGAAGCTTTCTTT
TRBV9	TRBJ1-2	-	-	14	CASSVSGLAYGYTF	TGTGCCAGCAGCGTAAGTGGGCTGGCCTATGGCTACACCTTC
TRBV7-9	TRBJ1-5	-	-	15	CASSDGLGEGQPQHF	TGTGCCAGCAGCGACGGTTTAGGCGAGGGTCAGCCCCAGCATTTT
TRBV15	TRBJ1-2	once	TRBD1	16	CATSRLRDRFGYGYTF	TGTGCCACCAGCCGCCTCCGGGACAGGTTCGGCTATGGCTACACCTTC
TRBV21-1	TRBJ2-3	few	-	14	CASSKEGGADTQYF	TGTGCCAGCAGCAAAGAAGGGGGTGCAGATACGCAGTATTTT
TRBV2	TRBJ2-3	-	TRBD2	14	CASNGGLAGDTQYF	TGTGCCAGCAACGGGGGACTAGCAGGAGATACGCAGTATTTT
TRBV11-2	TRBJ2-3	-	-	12	CASSLDSSTQYF	TGTGCCAGCAGCTTAGATAGTAGTACGCAGTATTTT
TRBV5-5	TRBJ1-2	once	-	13	CASSLEGVYGYTF	TGTGCCAGCAGCTTGGAAGGAGTCTATGGCTACACCTTC
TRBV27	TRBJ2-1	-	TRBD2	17	CASSPSGGVIPYNEQFF	TGTGCCAGCTCCCCCTCCGGGGGGGTTATTCCCTACAATGAGCAGTTCTTC
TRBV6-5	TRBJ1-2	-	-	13	CASKEVLGGGYTF	TGTGCCAGCAAAGAAGTCCTAGGCGGGGGCTACACCTTC
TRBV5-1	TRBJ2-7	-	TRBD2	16	CASSLSSGGASYEQYF	TGCGCCAGCAGCTTATCAAGCGGGGGGGCCTCCTACGAGCAGTACTTC
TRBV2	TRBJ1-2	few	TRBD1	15	CASSSQGAPDYGYTF	TGTGCCAGCAGTTCGCAGGGGGCTCCTGACTATGGCTACACCTTC
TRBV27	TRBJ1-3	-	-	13	CASSRTALGTIYF	TGTGCCAGCAGTCGGACAGCCCTTGGCACCATATATTTT
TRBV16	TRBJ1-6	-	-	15	CASSLRDLYNSPLHF	TGTGCCAGCAGCCTCCGGGATCTCTATAATTCACCCCTCCACTTT
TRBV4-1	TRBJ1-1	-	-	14	CASRMTLAGTEAFF	TGCGCCAGCAGGATGACCTTGGCGGGCACTGAAGCTTTCTTT
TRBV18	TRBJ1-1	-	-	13	CASSPQRNTEAFF	TGTGCCAGCTCACCACAGCGGAACACTGAAGCTTTCTTT
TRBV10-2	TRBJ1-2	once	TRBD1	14	CASPRDREVYGYTF	TGCGCCTCTCCCCGGGACAGGGAGGTCTATGGCTACACCTTC
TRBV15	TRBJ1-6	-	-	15	CATTSLSSYNSPLHF	TGTGCCACTACCTCCTTGAGCTCCTATAATTCACCCCTCCACTTT
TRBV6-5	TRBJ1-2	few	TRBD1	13	CASRGETGVGYTF	TGTGCCAGCAGGGGCGAGACAGGGGTTGGCTACACCTTC
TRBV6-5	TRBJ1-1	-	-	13	CATSFDRNTEAFF	TGTGCCACCTCCTTCGACAGAAACACTGAAGCTTTCTTT
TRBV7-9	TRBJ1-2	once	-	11	CASTQGLGYTF	TGTGCCAGCACCCAGGGTCTTGGCTACACCTTC
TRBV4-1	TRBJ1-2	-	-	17	CASSQDWGGQANYGYTF	TGCGCCAGCAGCCAAGATTGGGGGGGCCAAGCTAACTATGGCTACACCTTC
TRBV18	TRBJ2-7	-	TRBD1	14	CASSPDRVAYEQYF	TGTGCCAGCTCACCGGACAGGGTAGCCTACGAGCAGTACTTC
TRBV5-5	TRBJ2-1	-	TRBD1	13	CASSWDSHNEQFF	TGTGCCAGCAGCTGGGACAGCCACAATGAGCAGTTCTTC